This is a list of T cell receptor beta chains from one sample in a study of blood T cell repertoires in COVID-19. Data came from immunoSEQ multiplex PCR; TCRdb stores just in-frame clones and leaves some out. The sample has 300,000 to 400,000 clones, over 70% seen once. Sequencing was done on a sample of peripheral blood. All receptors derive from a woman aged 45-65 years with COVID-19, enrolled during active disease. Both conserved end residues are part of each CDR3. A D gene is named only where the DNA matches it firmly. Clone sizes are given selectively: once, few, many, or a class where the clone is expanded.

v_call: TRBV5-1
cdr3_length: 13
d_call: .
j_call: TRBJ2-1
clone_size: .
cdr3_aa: CASSLQGLNEQFF
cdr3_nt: TGCGCCAGCAGCCTTCAGGGGTTGAATGAGCAGTTCTTC

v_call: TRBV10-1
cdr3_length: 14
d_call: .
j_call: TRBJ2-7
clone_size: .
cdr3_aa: CASNAVLGLSEQYF
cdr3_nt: TGCGCCAGCAATGCGGTACTAGGTTTGTCCGAGCAGTACTTC

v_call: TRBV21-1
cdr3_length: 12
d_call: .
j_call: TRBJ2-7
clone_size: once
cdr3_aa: CASSKGRPEQYF
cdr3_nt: TGTGCCAGCAGCAAAGGCAGGCCCGAGCAGTACTTC

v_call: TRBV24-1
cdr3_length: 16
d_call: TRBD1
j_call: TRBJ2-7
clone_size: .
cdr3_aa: CATSERGTGNTYEQYF
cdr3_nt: TGTGCCACCAGTGAAAGGGGGACAGGTAATACCTACGAGCAGTACTTC

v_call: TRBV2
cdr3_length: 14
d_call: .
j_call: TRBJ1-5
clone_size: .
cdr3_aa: CASHGGRSNQPQHF
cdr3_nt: TGTGCCTCCCACGGGGGACGGAGCAATCAGCCCCAGCATTTT

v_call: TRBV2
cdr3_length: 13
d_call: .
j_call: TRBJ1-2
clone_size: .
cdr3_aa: CASSGQAIYGYTF
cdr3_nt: TGTGCCAGCAGTGGACAGGCCATCTATGGCTACACCTTC

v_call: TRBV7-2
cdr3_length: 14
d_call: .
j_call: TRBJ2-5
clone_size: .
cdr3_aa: CASSLVTEQETQYF
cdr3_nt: TGTGCCAGCAGCTTAGTTACAGAGCAAGAGACCCAGTACTTC

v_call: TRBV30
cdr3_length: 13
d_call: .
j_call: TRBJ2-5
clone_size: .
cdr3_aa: CAWSVLNTGTQYF
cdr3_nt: TGTGCCTGGAGTGTACTAAACACGGGGACCCAGTACTTC

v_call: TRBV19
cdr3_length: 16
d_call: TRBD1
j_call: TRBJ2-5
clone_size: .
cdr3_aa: CASSIGGQRLKETQYF
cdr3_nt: TGTGCCAGTAGTATAGGGGGACAGAGACTTAAAGAGACCCAGTACTTC

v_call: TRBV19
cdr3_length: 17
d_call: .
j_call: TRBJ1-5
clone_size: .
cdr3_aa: CASSIGQGGVTNQPQHF
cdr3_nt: TGTGCCAGTAGTATCGGACAAGGGGGGGTCACCAATCAGCCCCAGCATTTT

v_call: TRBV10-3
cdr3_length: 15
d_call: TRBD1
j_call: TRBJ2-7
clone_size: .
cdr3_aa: CAISEPGTASYEQYF
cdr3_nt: TGTGCCATCAGTGAGCCCGGGACAGCCTCCTACGAGCAGTACTTC

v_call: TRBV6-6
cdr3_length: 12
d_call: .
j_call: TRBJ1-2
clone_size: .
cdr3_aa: CASSSGVYGYTF
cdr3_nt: TGTGCCAGCAGTTCGGGGGTCTATGGCTACACCTTC

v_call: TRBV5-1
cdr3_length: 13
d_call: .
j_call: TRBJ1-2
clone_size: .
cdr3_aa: CASSLEGGYGYTF
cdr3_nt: TGCGCCAGCAGCTTGGAAGGGGGCTATGGCTACACCTTC

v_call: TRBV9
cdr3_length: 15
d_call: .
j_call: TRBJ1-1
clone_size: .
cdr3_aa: CASSPRGSMNTEAFF
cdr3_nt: TGTGCCAGCAGCCCTAGGGGCAGTATGAACACTGAAGCTTTCTTT

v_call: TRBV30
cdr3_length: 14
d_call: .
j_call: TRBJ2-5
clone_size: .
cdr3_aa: CAWRAERGQETQYF
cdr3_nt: TGTGCCTGGAGGGCGGAAAGGGGACAAGAGACCCAGTACTTC

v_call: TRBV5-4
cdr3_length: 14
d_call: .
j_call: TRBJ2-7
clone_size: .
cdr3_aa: CASSLWNSGYEQYF
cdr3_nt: TGTGCCAGCAGCTTGTGGAATTCAGGTTACGAGCAGTACTTC

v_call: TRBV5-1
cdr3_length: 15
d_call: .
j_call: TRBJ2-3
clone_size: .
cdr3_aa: CASSFEEGSVDTQYF
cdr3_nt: TGCGCCAGCAGCTTCGAGGAGGGGTCAGTAGATACGCAGTATTTT

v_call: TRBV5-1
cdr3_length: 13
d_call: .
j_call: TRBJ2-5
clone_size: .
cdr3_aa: CASSLQGEETQYF
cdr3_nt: TGCGCCAGCAGCTTGCAGGGCGAAGAGACCCAGTACTTC

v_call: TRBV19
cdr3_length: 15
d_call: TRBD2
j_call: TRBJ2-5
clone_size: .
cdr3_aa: CASRRTSGGQETQYF
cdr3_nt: TGTGCCAGCCGGCGGACTAGCGGGGGACAAGAGACCCAGTACTTC

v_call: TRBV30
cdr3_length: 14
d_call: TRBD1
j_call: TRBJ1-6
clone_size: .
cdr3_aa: CAWSGQGYNSPLHF
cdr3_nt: TGTGCCTGGAGTGGACAGGGCTATAATTCACCCCTCCACTTT

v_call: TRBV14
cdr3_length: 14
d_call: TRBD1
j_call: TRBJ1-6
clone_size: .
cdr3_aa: CASSRGLHNSPLHF
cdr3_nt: TGTGCCAGCTCCAGGGGGCTCCATAATTCACCCCTCCACTTT

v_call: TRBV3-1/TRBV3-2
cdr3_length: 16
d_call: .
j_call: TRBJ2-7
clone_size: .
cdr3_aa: CASSQGWTSSSYEQYF
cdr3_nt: TGTGCCAGCAGCCAGGGGTGGACTTCGAGCTCCTACGAGCAGTACTTC

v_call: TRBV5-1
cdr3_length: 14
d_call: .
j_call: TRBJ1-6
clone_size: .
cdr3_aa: CASSVSSYNSPLHF
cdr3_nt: TGCGCCAGCAGCGTCAGCTCCTATAATTCACCCCTCCACTTT

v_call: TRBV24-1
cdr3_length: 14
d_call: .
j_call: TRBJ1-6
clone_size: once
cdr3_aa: CATSDLGHRSPLHF
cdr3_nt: TGTGCCACCAGTGATCTGGGACACCGATCACCCCTCCACTTT

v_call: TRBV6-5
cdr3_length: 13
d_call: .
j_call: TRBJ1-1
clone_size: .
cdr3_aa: CASSYSQGPEAFF
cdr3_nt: TGTGCCAGCAGTTACTCTCAGGGCCCTGAAGCTTTCTTT

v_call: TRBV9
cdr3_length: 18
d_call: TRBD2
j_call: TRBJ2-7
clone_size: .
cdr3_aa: CASSGPQGREHIRNEQYF
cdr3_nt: TGTGCCAGCAGCGGGCCCCAAGGGCGGGAGCATATCAGGAACGAGCAGTACTTC

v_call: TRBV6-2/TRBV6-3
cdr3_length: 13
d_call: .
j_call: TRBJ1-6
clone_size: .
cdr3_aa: CASSQGNNSPLHF
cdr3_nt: TGTGCCAGCAGCCAGGGGAACAATTCACCCCTCCACTTT

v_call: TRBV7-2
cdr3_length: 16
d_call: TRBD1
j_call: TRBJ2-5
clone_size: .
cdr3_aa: CASSFSDRGRGETQYF
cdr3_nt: TGTGCCAGCAGCTTCTCAGACAGGGGGCGGGGAGAGACCCAGTACTTC

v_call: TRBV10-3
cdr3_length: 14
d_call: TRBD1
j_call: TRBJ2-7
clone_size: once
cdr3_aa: CATGGGQGTYEQYF
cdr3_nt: TGTGCCACCGGTGGTGGACAGGGAACCTACGAGCAGTACTTC

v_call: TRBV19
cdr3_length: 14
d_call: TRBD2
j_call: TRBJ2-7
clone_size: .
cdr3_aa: CASSILGLAKEQYF
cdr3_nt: TGTGCCAGTAGTATCTTGGGACTAGCCAAAGAGCAGTACTTC

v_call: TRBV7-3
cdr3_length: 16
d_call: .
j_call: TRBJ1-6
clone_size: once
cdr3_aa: CASSLRSPGDNSPLHF
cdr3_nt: TGTGCCAGCAGCTTGCGTAGTCCCGGGGATAATTCACCCCTCCACTTT

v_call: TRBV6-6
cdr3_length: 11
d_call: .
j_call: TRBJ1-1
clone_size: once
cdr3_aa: CATRESTEAFF
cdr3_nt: TGTGCCACCAGGGAGTCCACTGAAGCTTTCTTT

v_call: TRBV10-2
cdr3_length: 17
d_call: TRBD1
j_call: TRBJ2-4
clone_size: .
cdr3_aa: CASSEGGQGLAKNIQYF
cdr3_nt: TGCGCCAGCAGTGAGGGGGGACAGGGCCTAGCCAAAAACATTCAGTACTTC

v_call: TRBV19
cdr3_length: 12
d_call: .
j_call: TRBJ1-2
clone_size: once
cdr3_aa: CASSLLGHLYTF
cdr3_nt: TGTGCCAGTAGTTTGCTCGGACACCTCTACACCTTC

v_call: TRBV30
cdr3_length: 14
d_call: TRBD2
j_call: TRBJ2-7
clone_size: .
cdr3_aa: CAWSTGGSFYEQYF
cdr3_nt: TGTGCCTGGAGTACGGGCGGGAGCTTCTACGAGCAGTACTTC

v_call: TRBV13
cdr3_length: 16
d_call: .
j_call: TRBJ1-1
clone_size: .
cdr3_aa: CASSLGLGSDNTEAFF
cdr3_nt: TGTGCCAGCAGCTTGGGTTTGGGGAGCGATAACACTGAAGCTTTCTTT

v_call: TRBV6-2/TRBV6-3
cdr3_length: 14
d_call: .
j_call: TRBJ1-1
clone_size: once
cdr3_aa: CASSLQSMNTEAFF
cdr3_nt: TGTGCCAGCAGCTTACAGAGCATGAACACTGAAGCTTTCTTT

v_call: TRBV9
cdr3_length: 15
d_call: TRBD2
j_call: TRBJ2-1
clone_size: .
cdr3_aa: CASSMTSGSDNEQFF
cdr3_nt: TGTGCCAGCAGCATGACTAGCGGGAGTGACAATGAGCAGTTCTTC

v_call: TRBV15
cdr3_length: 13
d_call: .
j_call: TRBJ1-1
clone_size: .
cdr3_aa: CATSRTTSAEAFF
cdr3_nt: TGTGCCACCAGCAGAACCACGAGCGCTGAAGCTTTCTTT

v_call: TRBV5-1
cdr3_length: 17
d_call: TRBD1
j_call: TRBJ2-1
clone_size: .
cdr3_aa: CASSHGTGGQRYNEQFF
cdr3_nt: TGCGCCAGCAGCCACGGAACAGGGGGCCAACGGTACAATGAGCAGTTCTTC

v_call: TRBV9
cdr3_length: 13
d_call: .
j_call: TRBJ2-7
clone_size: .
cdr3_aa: CASSLRGISEQYF
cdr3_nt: TGTGCCAGCAGTCTTCGAGGGATCAGCGAGCAGTACTTC

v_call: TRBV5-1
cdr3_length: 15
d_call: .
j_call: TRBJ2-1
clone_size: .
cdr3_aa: CASSLVAGAMIEQFF
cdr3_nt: TGCGCCAGCAGCTTGGTTGCGGGGGCTATGATTGAGCAGTTCTTC

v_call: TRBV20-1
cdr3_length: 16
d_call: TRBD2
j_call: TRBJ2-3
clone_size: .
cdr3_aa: CSASSLAGGLADTQYF
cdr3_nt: TGCAGTGCTAGTAGTCTAGCGGGAGGGTTAGCAGATACGCAGTATTTT

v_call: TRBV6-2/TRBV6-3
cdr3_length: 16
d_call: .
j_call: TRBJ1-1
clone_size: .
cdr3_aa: CASSYSIGSGGFEAFF
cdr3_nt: TGTGCCAGCAGTTACTCGATCGGGTCAGGAGGATTTGAAGCTTTCTTT

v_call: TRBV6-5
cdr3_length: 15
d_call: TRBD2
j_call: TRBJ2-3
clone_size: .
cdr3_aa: CATVGAGGSTDTQYF
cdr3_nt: TGTGCCACCGTCGGAGCGGGAGGGAGCACAGATACGCAGTATTTT

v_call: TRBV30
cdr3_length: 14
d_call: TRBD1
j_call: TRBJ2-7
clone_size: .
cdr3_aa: CAWSVGQALYEQYF
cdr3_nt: TGTGCCTGGAGTGTTGGACAGGCCCTCTACGAGCAGTACTTC

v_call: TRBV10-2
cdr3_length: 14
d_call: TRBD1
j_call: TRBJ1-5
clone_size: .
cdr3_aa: CASRQGAGNQPQHF
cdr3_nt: TGCGCCAGCAGACAGGGGGCAGGCAATCAGCCCCAGCATTTT

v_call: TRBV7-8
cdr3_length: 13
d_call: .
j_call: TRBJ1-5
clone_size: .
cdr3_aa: CASSSSRNQPQHF
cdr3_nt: TGTGCCAGCAGCTCCTCCAGGAATCAGCCCCAGCATTTT

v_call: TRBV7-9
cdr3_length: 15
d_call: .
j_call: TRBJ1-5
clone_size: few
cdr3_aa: CASSWDGAEGQPQHF
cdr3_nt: TGTGCCAGCAGCTGGGACGGAGCGGAGGGACAGCCCCAGCATTTT

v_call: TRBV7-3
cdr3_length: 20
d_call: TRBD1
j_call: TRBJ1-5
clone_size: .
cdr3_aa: CASSARGARTGSPGNQPQHF
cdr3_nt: TGTGCCAGCAGCGCCAGAGGTGCTAGGACAGGGAGCCCTGGCAATCAGCCCCAGCATTTT

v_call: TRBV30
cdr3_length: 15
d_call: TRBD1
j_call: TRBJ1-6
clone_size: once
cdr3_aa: CAWVQGSSYNSPLHF
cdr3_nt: TGTGCCTGGGTACAGGGGAGCTCCTATAATTCACCCCTCCACTTT

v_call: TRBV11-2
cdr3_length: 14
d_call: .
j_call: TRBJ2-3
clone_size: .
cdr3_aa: CASSFLGGTDTQYF
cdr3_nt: TGTGCCAGCAGCTTTTTGGGAGGCACAGATACGCAGTATTTT

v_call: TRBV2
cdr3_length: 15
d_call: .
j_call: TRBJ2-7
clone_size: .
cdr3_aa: CASGAFDRRSYEQYF
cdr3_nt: TGTGCCAGCGGAGCCTTTGACAGACGCTCCTACGAGCAGTACTTC

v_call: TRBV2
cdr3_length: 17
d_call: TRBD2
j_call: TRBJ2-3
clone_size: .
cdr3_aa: CASSRELAGNGADTQYF
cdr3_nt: TGTGCCAGCAGTCGAGAGTTAGCGGGGAACGGGGCAGATACGCAGTATTTT

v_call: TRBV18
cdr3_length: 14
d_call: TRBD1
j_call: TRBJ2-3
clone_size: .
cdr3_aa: CASSPDRGSGTQYF
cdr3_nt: TGTGCCAGCTCACCGGACAGGGGATCGGGAACGCAGTATTTT